This TCR beta chain was recovered during a study of regulatory T cells in long-lasting Graves disease. Study-level findings and limits: Persistent disease exhibited a predilection for TRBV28, TRBJ1-2 and TRBJ2-5. Thyroid tissue was not studied; only peripheral blood was.

Trimming cost V 6 bases and J 2 bases, with 8 bases left between them. Germline CDR1 SNHLY, CDR2 FYNNEI. The CDR3 runs 12 residues. Described time point: persistent/refractory GD, antithyroid drugs over 5 years with positive TRAb. TCR sequences were obtained from RNA taken from PBMCs. Library construction for TCR beta used iRepertoire HTBI primers and Arm-PCR of CDR3 regions. TCRdb re-called the multiplex PCR reads with MiXCR, one entry per CDR3 protein. This table has approximately 400,000 distinct CDR3 sequences, less than 25% appearing once. This clonotype was picked up many times. Its target is not known.

This specimen consisted of peripheral blood mononuclear cells (PBMCs), obtained when the disease was refractory, from a patient treated with antithyroid drugs. The V and J genes are TRBV2 and TRBJ2-7; D unresolved. The source of this sequence is a female donor with Graves disease. The CDR3 nucleotides read TGTGCCAGCAGGCCCGATGCCTACGAGCAGTACTTC. Its protein is CASRPDAYEQYF.